This T cell receptor beta chain was recovered during a study of T cells in Graves' hyperthyroidism and ophthalmopathy. The wider study: Once the initial diagnosis was made, peripheral blood was obtained before any treatment.

Points from the study as a whole: Clonotypes that were expanded in thyroid above 0.001 mostly appeared in blood too.

This CDR3 has 15 residues. Germline V CDR1 and CDR2: SGHVS, FQNEAQ. With 1 base removed from V and 6 bases from J, the gap between germline ends came to 12 bases. TCR beta CDR3 sequences were amplified from RNA transcripts. When the TCR CDR3 underwent first-round RT-PCR, the HTBI primer set was used. In TCRdb, the multiplex PCR reads were re-called with MiXCR into one record per CDR3 protein. The table shows hundreds of thousands of distinct CDR3 sequences, with roughly 20% occurring only once. As concerns this clonotype: Its antigen is not known.

Patients with ophthalmopathy all had a Clinical Activity Score of at least 3, a NOSPECS grade of at least 4 and duration under 3 months. PBMCs were collected from an approximately 9 ml volume of fresh peripheral blood. The sample taken for sequencing was blood. This receptor was obtained from a man aged 25-45 years with Graves' ophthalmopathy. V and J are TRBV7-8 and TRBJ1-4; a weak D match, TRBD1 (5 bases). CDR3 loop: CASSLGGRGHEKLFF. The CDR3 nucleotides read TGTGCCAGCAGCTTAGGGGGAAGGGGCCATGAAAAACTGTTTTTT.